The 14 T cell receptor beta chains listed next were all sequenced from one sample in a study of quantifying T cell responses using KT2 cells. Study context: TCR alpha and beta constant-region primers primed reverse transcription of RNA.

The cDNA 3' end received a ligated oligonucleotide with a UMI. An equimolar mix of RC1.1 and RC1.2 primed the beta chain across TRBC1 and TRBC2. TCRdb reanalysed the UMI-ligation and nested PCR reads using MiXCR and keeps one entry per CDR3 protein. The sample has around 50,000 distinct CDR3 sequences, under 14% seen once. The sequencing input was PBMCs spiked with cells of the T cell clone KT2. The receptors shown here come from a human donor.

The chain uses TRBV10-3 and TRBJ2-3, with D unclear. CDR1 ENHRY and CDR2 SYGVKD come from the germline V gene. With 4 bases removed from V and 0 bases from J, the gap between germline ends came to 5 bases. The CDR3 sequence is 13 residues long. CDR3 sequence (DNA): TGTGCCATCAGTGTTACTAGCACAGATACGCAGTATTTT. Translating it yields CAISVTSTDTQYF.

This clonotype was detected ten times or more. The J gene is TRBJ2-1, the V gene TRBV10-1; 8 nucleotides agree with TRBD2. Trimming removed 8 bases from V and 7 bases from J; junction bases left unmatched: 10. From germline, CDR1 is WNHNN and CDR2 SYGVQD (reference sequence). CDR3 length: 14 amino acids. CDR3 amino acids: CASASGRVMNEQFF. The CDR3 DNA sequence: TGCGCCAGCGCTAGCGGGCGAGTGATGAATGAGCAGTTCTTC.

Many counts were recorded for this clonotype. V is TRBV7-2 and J is TRBJ1-6; maybe TRBD1 (6 bases). V was cut by 3 bases and J by 9 bases, with 12 bases left in between. Germline V gene sequence: CDR1 SGHTA, CDR2 FQGNSA. The CDR3 contains 14 residues. This chain's CDR3 is CASSFQGFGSPLHF. CDR3 coding DNA: TGTGCCAGCAGCTTTCAGGGGTTTGGTTCACCCCTCCACTTT.

J is TRBJ2-4 and V is TRBV4-2, with D perhaps TRBD1 or TRBD2 (6 bases each). V gave up 3 bases and J gave up 2 bases, with 11 bases separating them. Germline V gene sequence: CDR1 LGHNA, CDR2 YNFKEQ. The CDR3 covers 15 residues. CDR3 residues: CASSQEGQPKNIQYF. CDR3 in DNA: TGTGCCAGCAGCCAGGAGGGACAACCCAAAAACATTCAGTACTTC.

This clonotype showed up many times. V is TRBV20-1 and J is TRBJ2-1; D not certain. V lost 6 bases and J 3 bases, leaving 15 bases between the germline ends. CDR1 DFQATT and CDR2 SNEGSKA come from the germline V gene (reference sequence). CDR3 length: 14 residues. The CDR3 nucleotides are TGCAGTGCCCCGATACCCGAAGGCTACAATGAGCAGTTCTTC. Its protein is CSAPIPEGYNEQFF.

This clonotype was found many times. The chain carries TRBV18 and TRBJ2-3; D unresolved. V gave up 6 bases and J gave up 0 bases, with 13 bases separating them. CDR3 length equals 15 residues. Germline V lookup: CDR1 KGHSH, CDR2 LQKENI. CDR3 nucleotides: TGTGCCAGCTCGAAGGGCAGCGCTAGCACAGATACGCAGTATTTT. Protein: CASSKGSASTDTQYF.

CDR3 in DNA: TGTGCCAGCAGTGATCCCGCTGCCTCTAGCGGGGGTACCTACGAGCAGTACTTC. Its protein is CASSDPAASSGGTYEQYF. The chain employs TRBV2 and TRBJ2-7; 10 bases are a match to TRBD2. Per germline, CDR1 SNHLY and CDR2 FYNNEI. J gave up 2 bases and V 3 bases, and 13 bases lay outside the gene matches. This CDR3 spans 18 amino acids.

This clonotype was counted a few times. The gene calls are TRBV7-9 and TRBJ1-2, with 9 bases matching TRBD1. In germline, CDR1 is SEHNR, CDR2 FQNEAQ (reference sequence). The CDR3 is 15 residues long. With V trimmed by 4 bases and J by 7 bases, 10 bases remained unmatched. As DNA, the CDR3 is TGTGCCAGCAGCTCGGGACAGGGCCTCAATGGTGGCTACACCTTC. Translating it yields CASSSGQGLNGGYTF.

This clonotype was observed a handful of times. The V gene is TRBV7-9, the J gene TRBJ2-2; D is undetermined. The CDR3 covers 17 residues. The germline CDR1 and CDR2 sequences are SEHNR and FQNEAQ (reference sequence). Trimming shortened V by 0 bases and J by 4 bases, and 15 bases separated the two germline ends. CDR3 in amino acids: CASSLATGPVGTGELFF. As DNA, the CDR3 is TGTGCCAGCAGCTTAGCAACCGGCCCGGTGGGCACCGGGGAGCTGTTTTTT.

This clonotype has just a few counts. V gene TRBV11-2 combines with J gene TRBJ2-2; D is perhaps TRBD1 (6 bases). Looked up from germline, CDR1 is SGHAT and CDR2 is FQNNGV. The CDR3 has 17 residues. Trimming shortened V by 5 bases and J by 0 bases, and 16 bases separated the two germline ends. CDR3 DNA sequence: TGTGCCAGCAGCCCCCGCCGGACAGCCGCGAACACCGGGGAGCTGTTTTTT. It encodes CASSPRRTAANTGELFF.

Only a few counts were recorded for this clonotype. V gene TRBV3-1 combines with J gene TRBJ2-1; D is unclear. The CDR3 extends over 15 amino acids. V lost 1 base to trimming and J lost 0 bases, with 7 bases between them. In germline, CDR1 is LGHDT, CDR2 YNNKEL (reference sequence). The CDR3 region has the DNA TGTGCCAGCAGCCAAGGGACCGGCTCCTACAATGAGCAGTTCTTC. Its protein is CASSQGTGSYNEQFF.

The chain has TRBV7-9 and TRBJ1-2, with 9 bases lining up with TRBD1. Germline V gene sequence: CDR1 SEHNR, CDR2 FQNEAQ (reference sequence). J gave up 2 bases and V 5 bases, and 6 bases lay outside the gene matches. The CDR3 runs 15 residues. For the CDR3, the DNA is TGTGCCAGCAGCCCCTGGGACAGGGTCAACTATGGCTACACCTTC. It yields the protein CASSPWDRVNYGYTF.

The chain has TRBV21-1 and TRBJ1-3; TRBD1, the D gene given by the table, was not confirmed from the DNA. TRBV21-1 is a documented pseudogene. The length of the CDR3 is 19 residues. CDR3 in DNA: TGTGCCAGCAGCAAAAATTGGGAGAGGACAGGGGGCGATGGAAACACCATATATTTT. Translating it yields CASSKNWERTGGDGNTIYF.

This clonotype has just a few counts. The chain links TRBV19 to TRBJ2-2, with no clear D. The CDR3 has 14 amino acids. V was shortened by 7 bases and J by 0 bases, with 9 bases between the two germline ends. CDR1 and CDR2 (germline): LNHDA, SQIVND (reference sequence). This CDR3 reads CASTAKPNTGELFF. The CDR3 coding sequence is TGTGCCAGTACGGCGAAACCGAACACCGGGGAGCTGTTTTTT.